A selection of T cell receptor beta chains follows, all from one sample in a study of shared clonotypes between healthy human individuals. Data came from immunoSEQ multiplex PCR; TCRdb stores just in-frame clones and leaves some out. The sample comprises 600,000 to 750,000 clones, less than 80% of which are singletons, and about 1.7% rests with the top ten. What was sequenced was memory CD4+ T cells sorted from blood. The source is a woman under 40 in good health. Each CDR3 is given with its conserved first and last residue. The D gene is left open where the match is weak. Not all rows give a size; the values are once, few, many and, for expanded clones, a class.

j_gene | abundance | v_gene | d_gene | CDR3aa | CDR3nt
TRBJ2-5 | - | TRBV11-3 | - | CASSEGHEETQYF | TGTGCCAGCAGCGAGGGACACGAAGAGACCCAGTACTTC
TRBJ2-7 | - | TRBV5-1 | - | CASSLPTLGEQYF | TGCGCCAGCAGCTTACCTACCCTTGGGGAGCAGTACTTC
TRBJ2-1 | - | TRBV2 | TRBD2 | CASSASGSSYNEQFF | TGTGCCAGCAGCGCCAGCGGGAGCTCCTACAATGAGCAGTTCTTC
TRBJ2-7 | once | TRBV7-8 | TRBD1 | CASSFNRYRTGTYEQYF | TGTGCCAGCAGCTTCAATAGGTACCGGACAGGGACCTACGAGCAGTACTTC
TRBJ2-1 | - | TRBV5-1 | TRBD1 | CASSPGTALNEQFF | TGCGCCAGCAGCCCCGGGACAGCCCTCAATGAGCAGTTCTTC
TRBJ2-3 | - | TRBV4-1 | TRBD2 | CASSQVSSGSGDTQYF | TGCGCCAGCAGCCAAGTATCTAGCGGGAGCGGGGATACGCAGTATTTT
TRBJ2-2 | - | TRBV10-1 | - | CASRSDYTGELFF | TGCGCCAGCAGATCGGATTACACCGGGGAGCTGTTTTTT
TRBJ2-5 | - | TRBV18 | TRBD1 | CASSPSPGQGLGETQYF | TGTGCCAGCTCACCCTCTCCGGGACAGGGATTAGGAGAGACCCAGTACTTC
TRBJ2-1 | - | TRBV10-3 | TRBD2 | CAISELAGEYNEQFF | TGTGCCATCAGTGAGCTAGCGGGAGAGTACAATGAGCAGTTCTTC
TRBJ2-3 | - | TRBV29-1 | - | CSVRDTDTQYF | TGCAGCGTAAGGGACACAGATACGCAGTATTTT
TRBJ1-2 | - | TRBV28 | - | CASSLRGARGYTF | TGTGCCAGCAGTTTAAGGGGGGCGCGGGGCTACACCTTC
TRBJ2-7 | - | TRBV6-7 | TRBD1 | CASSYPLRGHHEQYF | TGTGCCAGCAGTTACCCCCTCAGGGGGCACCACGAGCAGTACTTC
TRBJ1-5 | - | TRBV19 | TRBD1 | CASFPGTGNNQPQHF | TGTGCCAGCTTTCCCGGGACAGGGAACAATCAGCCCCAGCATTTT
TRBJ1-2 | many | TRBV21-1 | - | CASSNRTYGYTF | TGTGCCAGCAGCAACAGAACCTATGGCTACACCTTC
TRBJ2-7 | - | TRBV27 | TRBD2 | CASSFAGSGRPRTYEQYF | TGTGCCAGCAGTTTCGCGGGTAGCGGGAGACCCCGAACCTACGAGCAGTACTTC
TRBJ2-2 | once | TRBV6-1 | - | CASRGQLTNTGELFF | TGTGCCAGCAGAGGACAGCTTACGAACACCGGGGAGCTGTTTTTT
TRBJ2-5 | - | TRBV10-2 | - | CASSDREETQYF | TGCGCCAGCAGTGATCGGGAAGAGACCCAGTACTTC
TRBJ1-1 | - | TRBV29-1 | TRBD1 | CSVLDRGRNTPTEAFF | TGCAGCGTGCTCGACAGGGGGCGCAATACCCCCACTGAAGCTTTCTTT
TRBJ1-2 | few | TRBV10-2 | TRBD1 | CASEGGADGYTF | TGCGCCTCCGAAGGGGGCGCGGATGGCTACACCTTC
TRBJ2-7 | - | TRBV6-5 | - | CASSADSYEQYF | TGTGCCAGCAGTGCGGACAGCTACGAGCAGTACTTC
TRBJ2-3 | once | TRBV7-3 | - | CASSSSGTDTQYF | TGTGCCAGCAGCTCCTCAGGGACAGATACGCAGTATTTT
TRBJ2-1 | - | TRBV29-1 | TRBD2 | CSVDGAGGSIGSYNEQFF | TGCAGCGTTGATGGAGCGGGAGGGTCAATTGGCTCCTACAATGAGCAGTTCTTC
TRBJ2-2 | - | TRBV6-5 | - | CASSYQGLELFF | TGTGCCAGCAGTTATCAGGGGTTAGAGCTGTTTTTT
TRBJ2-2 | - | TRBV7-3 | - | CASSLNPGGDTGELFF | TGTGCCAGCAGCTTAAATCCTGGGGGCGACACCGGGGAGCTGTTTTTT
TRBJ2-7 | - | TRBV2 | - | CASNLAAGYEQYF | TGTGCCAGCAACCTAGCTGCGGGTTACGAGCAGTACTTC
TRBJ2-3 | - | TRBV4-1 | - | CASSPLERGVGDTQYF | TGCGCCAGCAGCCCGCTTGAGAGGGGAGTTGGAGATACGCAGTATTTT